This T cell receptor beta chain was identified during a study of blood T cell repertoires in COVID-19. How the authors handled the data: Researchers report that nucleated cell counts were estimated from reference gene primer amplification. Here immunoSEQ multiplex PCR was the method, and the copy in TCRdb shows in-frame clones only, minus some. V, J and clone size are those of that table, while D and trimming were read from the DNA. The sample contains about 42,000 clones, 90% of which appear only once. Trimming at V came to 2 bases and at J to 8 bases, leaving 4 bases not matched to a gene. The germline CDR1 and CDR2 sequences are SQVTM and ANQGSEA. The CDR3 has 12 amino acids.

The clonotype was recovered from a human donor in a cohort sampled during active COVID-19. Sequencing was done on a sample of peripheral blood. The chain combines TRBV29-1 with TRBJ1-2, with TRBD1 matching over 8 bases. CDR3 in DNA: TGCAGCGTTGAAACAGGGGGGTACGGCTACACCTTC. It is translated as CSVETGGYGYTF.